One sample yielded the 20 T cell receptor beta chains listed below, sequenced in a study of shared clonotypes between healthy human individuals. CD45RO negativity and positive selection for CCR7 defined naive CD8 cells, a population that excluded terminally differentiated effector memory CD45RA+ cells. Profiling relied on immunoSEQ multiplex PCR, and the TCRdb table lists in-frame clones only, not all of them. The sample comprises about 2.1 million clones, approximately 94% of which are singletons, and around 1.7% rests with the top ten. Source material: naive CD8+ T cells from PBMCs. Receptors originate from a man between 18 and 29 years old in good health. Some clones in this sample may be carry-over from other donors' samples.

The CDR3 is CASSQGQGYRYYGYTF. The CDR3 DNA follows: TGTGCCAGCAGTCAGGGACAGGGTTACCGATACTATGGCTACACCTTC. The gene calls are TRBV5-6 and TRBJ1-2; TRBD1 agrees at 9 bases. Germline CDR1 is SGHDT and CDR2 is YYEEEE. The CDR3 spans 16 residues. The V and J ends lost 5 bases and 3 bases, in that order; junction bases with no gene match: 11.

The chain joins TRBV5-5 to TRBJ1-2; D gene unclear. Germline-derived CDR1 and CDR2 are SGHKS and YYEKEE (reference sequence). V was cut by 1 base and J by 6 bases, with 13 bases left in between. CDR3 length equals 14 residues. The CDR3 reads CASSLMGLSDGYTF. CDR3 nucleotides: TGTGCCAGCAGCTTGATGGGGTTAAGCGATGGCTACACCTTC.

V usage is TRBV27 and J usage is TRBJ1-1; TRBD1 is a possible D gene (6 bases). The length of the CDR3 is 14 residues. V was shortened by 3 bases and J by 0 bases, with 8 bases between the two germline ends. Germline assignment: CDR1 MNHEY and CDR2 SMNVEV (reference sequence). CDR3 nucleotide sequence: TGTGCCAGCAGTTTGGGGGACATGAACACTGAAGCTTTCTTT. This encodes CASSLGDMNTEAFF.

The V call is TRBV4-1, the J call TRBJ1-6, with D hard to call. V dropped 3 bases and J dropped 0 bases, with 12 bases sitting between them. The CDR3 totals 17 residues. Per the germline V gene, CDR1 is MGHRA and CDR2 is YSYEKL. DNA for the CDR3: TGCGCCAGCAGCCATAACAATCCGAGCTCCTATAATTCACCCCTCCACTTT. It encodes CASSHNNPSSYNSPLHF.

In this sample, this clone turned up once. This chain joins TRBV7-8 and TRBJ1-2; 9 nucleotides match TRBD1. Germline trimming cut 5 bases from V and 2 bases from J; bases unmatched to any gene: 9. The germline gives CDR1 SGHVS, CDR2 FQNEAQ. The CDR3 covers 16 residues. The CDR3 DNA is TGTGCCAGCAGCCCCCGTCCCGGGACAGGGAACTATGGCTACACCTTC. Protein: CASSPRPGTGNYGYTF.

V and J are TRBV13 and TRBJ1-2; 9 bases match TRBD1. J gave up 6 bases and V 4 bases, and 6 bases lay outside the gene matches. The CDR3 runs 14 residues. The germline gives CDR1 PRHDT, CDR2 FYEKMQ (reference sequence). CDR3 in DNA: TGTGCCAGCAGCTCAGGGACAGGGACCGATGGCTACACCTTC. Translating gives CASSSGTGTDGYTF.

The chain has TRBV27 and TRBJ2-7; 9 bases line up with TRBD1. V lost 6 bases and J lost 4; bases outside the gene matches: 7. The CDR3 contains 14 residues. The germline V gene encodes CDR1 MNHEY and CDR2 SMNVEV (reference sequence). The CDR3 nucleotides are TGTGCCAGCAGGCACAGGGGGCCGACTTACGAGCAGTACTTC. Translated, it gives CASRHRGPTYEQYF.

This CDR3 is CASSLQPGASGEQYF. For the CDR3, the DNA is TGTGCCAGCAGTTTGCAACCCGGGGCGAGCGGGGAGCAGTACTTC. This chain connects TRBV27 to TRBJ2-7, with D possibly being TRBD2 (6 bases). The CDR3 runs 15 residues. The V gene's germline CDR1 is MNHEY and CDR2 SMNVEV (reference sequence). Between the trimmed V and J ends, which lost 3 bases and 7 bases, there was a span of 19 bases.

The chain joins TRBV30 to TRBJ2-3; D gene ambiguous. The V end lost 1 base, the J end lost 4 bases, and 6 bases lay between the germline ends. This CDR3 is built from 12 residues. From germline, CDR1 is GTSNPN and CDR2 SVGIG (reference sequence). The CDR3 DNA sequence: TGTGCCTGGAGTGGAGATTCAGATACGCAGTATTTT. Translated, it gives CAWSGDSDTQYF. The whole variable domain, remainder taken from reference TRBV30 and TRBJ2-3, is SQTIHQWPATLVQPVGSPLSLECTVEGTSNPNLYWYRQAAGRGLQLLFYSVGIGQISSEVPQNLSASRPQDRQFILSSKKLLLSDSGFYLCAWSGDSDTQYFGPGTRLTVL.

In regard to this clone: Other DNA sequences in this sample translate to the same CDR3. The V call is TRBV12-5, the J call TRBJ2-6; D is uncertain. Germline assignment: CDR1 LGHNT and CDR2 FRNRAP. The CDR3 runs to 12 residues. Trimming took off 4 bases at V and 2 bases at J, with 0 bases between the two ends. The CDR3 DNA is TGTGCTAGTGGTTCTGGGGCCAACGTCCTGACTTTC. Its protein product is CASGSGANVLTF.

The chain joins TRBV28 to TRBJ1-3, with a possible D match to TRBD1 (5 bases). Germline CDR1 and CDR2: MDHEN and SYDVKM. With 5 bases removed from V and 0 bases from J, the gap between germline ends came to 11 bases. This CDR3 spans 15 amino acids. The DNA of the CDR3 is TGTGCCAGCAGTCCCCATGGGGGCTCTGGAAACACCATATATTTT. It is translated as CASSPHGGSGNTIYF.

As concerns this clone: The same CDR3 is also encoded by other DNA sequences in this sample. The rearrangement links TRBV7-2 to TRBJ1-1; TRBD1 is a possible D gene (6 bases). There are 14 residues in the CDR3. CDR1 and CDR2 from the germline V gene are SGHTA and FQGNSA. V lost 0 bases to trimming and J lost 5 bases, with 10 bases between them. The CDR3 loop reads CASSLALRGTEAFF. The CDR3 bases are TGTGCCAGCAGCTTAGCGCTAAGGGGGACTGAAGCTTTCTTT.

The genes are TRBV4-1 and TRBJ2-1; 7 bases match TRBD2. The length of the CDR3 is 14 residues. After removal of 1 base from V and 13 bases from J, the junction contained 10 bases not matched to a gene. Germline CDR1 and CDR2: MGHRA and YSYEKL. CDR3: CASSQVGLTVRQFF. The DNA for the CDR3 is TGCGCCAGCAGCCAAGTGGGACTAACGGTTCGACAGTTCTTC.

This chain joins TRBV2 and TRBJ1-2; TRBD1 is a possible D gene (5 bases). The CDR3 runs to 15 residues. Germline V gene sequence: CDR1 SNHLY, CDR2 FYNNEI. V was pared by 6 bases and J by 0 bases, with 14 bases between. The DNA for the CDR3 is TGTGCCAGCAGGATCAGGGTGAGAGCTAACTATGGCTACACCTTC. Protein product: CASRIRVRANYGYTF.

CDR3 sequence: CASSDEWGDEQYF. The DNA of the CDR3 is TGTGCCAGCAGTGATGAGTGGGGGGACGAGCAGTACTTC. V usage is TRBV6-4 and J usage is TRBJ2-7; perhaps TRBD2 as D (6 bases). The length of the CDR3 is 13 residues. V lost 3 bases to trimming and J lost 5 bases, with 11 bases between them. From germline, CDR1 is MRHNA and CDR2 SNTAGT.

The chain's CDR3 is CASSLYGKQETQYF. The CDR3 DNA sequence: TGTGCCAGCAGTTTGTATGGTAAACAAGAGACCCAGTACTTC. This chain links TRBV27 with TRBJ2-5; D remains ambiguous. The CDR3 runs 14 residues. V was clipped by 3 bases and J by 2 bases, with 10 bases between them. CDR1 MNHEY and CDR2 SMNVEV come from the germline V gene (reference sequence).

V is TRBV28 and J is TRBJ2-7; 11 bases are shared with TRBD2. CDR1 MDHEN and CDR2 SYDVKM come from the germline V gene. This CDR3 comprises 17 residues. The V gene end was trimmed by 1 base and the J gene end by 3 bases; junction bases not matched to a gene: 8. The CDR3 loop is CASSLLVVTSGIYEQYF. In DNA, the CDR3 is TGTGCCAGCAGTTTATTGGTTGTGACTAGCGGGATCTACGAGCAGTACTTC. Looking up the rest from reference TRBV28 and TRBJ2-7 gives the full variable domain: DVKVTQSSRYLVKRTGEKVFLECVQDMDHENMFWYRQDPGLGLRLIYFSYDVKMKEKGDIPEGYSVSREKKERFSLILESASTNQTSMYLCASSLLVVTSGIYEQYFGPGTRLTVT.

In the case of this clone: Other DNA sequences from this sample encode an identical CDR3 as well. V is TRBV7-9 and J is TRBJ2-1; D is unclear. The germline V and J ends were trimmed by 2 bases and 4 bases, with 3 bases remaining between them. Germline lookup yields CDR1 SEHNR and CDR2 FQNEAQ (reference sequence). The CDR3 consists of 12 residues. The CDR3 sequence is CASSLRYNEQFF. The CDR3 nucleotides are TGTGCCAGCAGCTTACGTTACAATGAGCAGTTCTTC.

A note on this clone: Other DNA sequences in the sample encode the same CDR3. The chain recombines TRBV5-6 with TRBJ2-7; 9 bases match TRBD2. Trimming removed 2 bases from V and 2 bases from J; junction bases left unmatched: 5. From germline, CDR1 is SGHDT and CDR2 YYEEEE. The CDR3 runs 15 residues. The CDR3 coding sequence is TGTGCCAGCAGCTTTTCGACTAGCGGTACCTACGAGCAGTACTTC. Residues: CASSFSTSGTYEQYF.

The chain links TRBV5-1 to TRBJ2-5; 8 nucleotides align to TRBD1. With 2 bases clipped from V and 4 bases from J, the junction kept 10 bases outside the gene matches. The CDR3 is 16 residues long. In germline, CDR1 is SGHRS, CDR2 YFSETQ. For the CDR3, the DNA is TGCGCCAGCAGCTTTCAAGGACAGGGCCTTCTAGAGACCCAGTACTTC. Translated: CASSFQGQGLLETQYF.